The 20 T cell receptor beta chains below were found in one sample sequenced in a study of blood T cell repertoires in COVID-19. Assay: immunoSEQ multiplex PCR; the TCRdb copy retains only in-frame clones and omits some. Of approximately 130,000 clones listed, about 70% are singletons. The specimen was peripheral blood. These receptors were collected from a woman in her sixties or seventies with acute or convalescent COVID-19.

The chain couples TRBV19 to TRBJ1-2; 8 bases fit TRBD1. This CDR3 is built from 15 residues. J was trimmed by 2 bases and V by 2 bases; bases with no gene match: 4. Germline lookup yields CDR1 LNHDA and CDR2 SQIVND (reference sequence). CDR3 coding DNA: TGTGCCAGTAGTATAATGGGACAGGTGAACTATGGCTACACCTTC. It specifies CASSIMGQVNYGYTF.

The chain carries TRBV30 and TRBJ1-2, with D unclear. The CDR3 covers 11 residues. CDR1 is GTSNPN, CDR2 SVGIG, per germline (reference sequence). The germline V and J ends were trimmed by 0 bases and 8 bases, with 7 bases remaining between them. The CDR3 is CAWSVLEGYTF. Here the CDR3 DNA reads TGTGCCTGGAGTGTTCTGGAGGGCTACACCTTC.

The rearrangement joins TRBV15 to TRBJ2-7; 10 bases are a match to TRBD2. V trimming: 1 base; J trimming: 3 bases; junction bases outside the gene matches: 6. This CDR3 region has 16 residues. CDR1 LNHNV and CDR2 YYDKDF come from the germline V gene (reference sequence). The CDR3 DNA follows: TGTGCCACCAGCAGAGCGGTTGGGACTAGCGACTACGAGCAGTACTTC. This sequence encodes CATSRAVGTSDYEQYF.

This clone was counted between two and nine times. This chain connects TRBV7-8 to TRBJ2-1; tentative D call: TRBD2 (6 bases). Germline CDR1 and CDR2: SGHVS and FQNEAQ. Trimming removed 4 bases from V and 3 bases from J, with 16 bases in between. There are 16 residues in the CDR3. The CDR3 DNA is TGTGCCAGCAGCTCTTTTAGCGGAGTGATCTACAATGAGCAGTTCTTC. This gives the protein CASSSFSGVIYNEQFF.

This clone was counted only a few times. This sequence joins TRBV5-4 and TRBJ2-7; 8 bases match TRBD1. V trimming: 0 bases; J trimming: 4 bases; junction bases outside the gene matches: 3. The CDR3 is made up of 14 amino acids. Per germline, CDR1 SGHNT and CDR2 YYREEE (reference sequence). The CDR3 here is CASSLGDRPYEQYF. The CDR3 DNA sequence: TGTGCCAGCAGCTTGGGGGACAGGCCTTACGAGCAGTACTTC.

J is TRBJ2-1 and V is TRBV5-1; D may be TRBD1 (5 bases). Trimming removed 4 bases from V and 0 bases from J, with 11 bases in between. Per the germline V gene, CDR1 is SGHRS and CDR2 is YFSETQ. The CDR3 extends over 15 amino acids. This CDR3 is CASSPGPSSYNEQFF. CDR3 nucleotide sequence: TGCGCCAGCAGCCCAGGGCCGAGCTCCTACAATGAGCAGTTCTTC.

This clone has just a few counts. The chain links TRBV5-4 to TRBJ1-6, with 9 nucleotides matching TRBD1. The CDR3 totals 16 residues. Germline V gene sequence: CDR1 SGHNT, CDR2 YYREEE (reference sequence). V gave up 4 bases and J gave up 6 bases; unmatched junction bases: 8. Written as DNA, the CDR3 is TGTGCCAGCAGCGGGCTACAGGGGGCGCGTAATTCACCCCTCCACTTT. This encodes CASSGLQGARNSPLHF.

The V gene is TRBV19, the J gene TRBJ2-5; tentative D call: TRBD2 (6 bases). This CDR3 is built from 15 residues. Germline-derived CDR1 and CDR2 are LNHDA and SQIVND (reference sequence). V gave up 3 bases and J gave up 1 base, with 12 bases separating them. The CDR3 reads CASSMSFGGQETQYF. The CDR3 DNA follows: TGTGCCAGTAGTATGAGTTTCGGGGGCCAAGAGACCCAGTACTTC.

This clone was recorded a few times. J is TRBJ2-6 and V is TRBV9; TRBD1 agrees at 9 bases. With 2 bases clipped from V and 2 bases from J, the junction kept 8 bases outside the gene matches. CDR1 and CDR2 from the germline V gene are SGDLS and YYNGEE. CDR3 size: 18 residues. CDR3 coding DNA: TGTGCCAGCAGCGTTCAGGCCGACAGGGGGGCTGGGGCCAACGTCCTGACTTTC. It encodes CASSVQADRGAGANVLTF.

This clone was observed at least ten times. Distinct nucleotide sequences in the sample also encode this CDR3. V gene TRBV2 combines with J gene TRBJ2-7; 7 nucleotides align to TRBD1. The CDR3 runs to 13 residues. Trimming at V came to 6 bases and at J to 2 bases, leaving 4 bases not matched to a gene. Germline V gives CDR1 SNHLY, CDR2 FYNNEI. The CDR3 reads CASRGDSTYEQYF. The DNA of the CDR3 is TGTGCCAGCAGGGGGGACAGTACCTACGAGCAGTACTTC.

This chain uses TRBV19 with TRBJ2-2; D not certain. Trimming shortened V by 1 base and J by 0 bases, and 15 bases separated the two germline ends. The CDR3 runs 18 residues. CDR1 LNHDA and CDR2 SQIVND come from the germline V gene (reference sequence). CDR3 nucleotide sequence: TGTGCCAGTAGTATAGGGGCAGGAAGGTCCTCGAACACCGGGGAGCTGTTTTTT. Residues: CASSIGAGRSSNTGELFF.

The chain uses TRBV13 and TRBJ2-5, with TRBD2 matching 10 bases. The CDR3 is made up of 16 amino acids. The trim removed 5 bases at V and 2 bases at J, leaving 8 bases unmatched. Germline V gene sequence: CDR1 PRHDT, CDR2 FYEKMQ (reference sequence). CDR3 region: CASSPPSSGGQETQYF. The CDR3 DNA reads TGTGCCAGCAGCCCCCCGTCTAGCGGGGGACAAGAGACCCAGTACTTC.

CDR3 loop: CASPRREYGYTF. CDR3 in DNA: TGCGCCAGCCCCCGCCGTGAGTATGGCTACACCTTC. The rearrangement uses TRBV10-2 and TRBJ1-2, with D hard to call. CDR1 and CDR2 (germline): WSHSY, SAAADI. The CDR3 sequence is 12 residues long. The germline V and J ends were trimmed by 8 bases and 5 bases, with 12 bases remaining between them.

This clone was found once. The chain links TRBV19 to TRBJ2-7, with TRBD2 as a possible D gene (5 bases). Germline assignment: CDR1 LNHDA and CDR2 SQIVND (reference sequence). V was pared by 6 bases and J by 6 bases, with 12 bases between. The CDR3 contains 12 residues. The CDR3 DNA is TGTGCCAGTAGGGCCGTTGGAGGCGAGCAGTACTTC. It codes for CASRAVGGEQYF.

The chain carries TRBV6-1 and TRBJ2-3, with 11 bases that match TRBD2. The CDR3 totals 15 residues. The trim removed 2 bases at V and 4 bases at J, leaving 2 bases unmatched. Germline lookup yields CDR1 MNHNS and CDR2 SASEGT. CDR3 sequence: CASSELAGGADTQYF. The CDR3 coding sequence is TGTGCCAGCAGTGAACTAGCGGGGGGAGCAGATACGCAGTATTTT.

DNA for the CDR3: TGTGCCAGCAGCTTAGGCGTTCGCACAGATACGCAGTATTTT. It yields the protein CASSLGVRTDTQYF. The genes are TRBV7-9 and TRBJ2-3; no definite D call. The ends were cut back, 1 base at V and 1 base at J, with 6 bases in the middle. From germline, CDR1 is SEHNR and CDR2 FQNEAQ (reference sequence). The CDR3 extends over 14 amino acids.

The chain recombines TRBV7-9 with TRBJ2-7, with 7 positions matching TRBD1. The V gene end was trimmed by 5 bases and the J gene end by 9 bases; junction bases not matched to a gene: 4. Per the germline V gene, CDR1 is SEHNR and CDR2 is FQNEAQ (reference sequence). The CDR3 loop spans 11 amino acids. DNA of the CDR3: TGTGCCAGCAGCCGAGACAGGGCGCAGTACTTC. Its protein product is CASSRDRAQYF.

The J gene is TRBJ1-2, the V gene TRBV6-2 or TRBV6-3; D perhaps matches TRBD1 (6 bases). CDR3 length: 15 residues. Germline V lookup: CDR1 MNHEY, CDR2 SVGEGT. Trimming shortened V by 6 bases and J by 4 bases, and 18 bases separated the two germline ends. CDR3 sequence reads: CASSPEGGRGYGYTF. For the CDR3, the DNA is TGTGCCAGCAGCCCCGAAGGGGGTAGGGGCTATGGCTACACCTTC.

This chain connects TRBV30 to TRBJ1-3, with 9 bases fitting TRBD1. The CDR3 is made up of 16 amino acids. J was trimmed by 1 base and V by 2 bases; bases with no gene match: 6. Germline loops: CDR1 GTSNPN, CDR2 SVGIG (reference sequence). For the CDR3, the DNA is TGTGCCTGGAGTCCCGGACAGGGGTTGTCTGGAAACACCATATATTTT. It is translated as CAWSPGQGLSGNTIYF.

The rearrangement joins TRBV6-5 to TRBJ2-2, with D possibly being TRBD1 (7 bases). CDR1 and CDR2 (germline): MNHEY, SVGAGI. The CDR3 loop spans 14 amino acids. V lost 4 bases and J 4 bases, leaving 10 bases between the germline ends. CDR3 amino acids: CASSSQGGTGELFF. The CDR3 DNA is TGTGCCAGCAGTTCGCAGGGGGGCACCGGGGAGCTGTTTTTT.